The 13 T cell receptor beta chains reported below all come from one sample, sequenced in a study of neoadjuvant anti-PD-1 for oral cavity cancer. Clones were read by immunoSEQ multiplex PCR, and TCRdb kept only the in-frame ones, dropping some. The sample includes 17,000 or so clones, roughly three fifths of them seen just once. The specimen was PBMCs, collected before nivolumab (anti-PD-1) treatment. These TCRs come from a person aged 35 to 85 with oral cavity squamous cell carcinoma.

This rearrangement joins TRBV6-5 to TRBJ2-1; D is uncertain. With 6 bases removed from V and 2 bases from J, the gap between germline ends came to 11 bases. The CDR3 runs 14 residues. The germline CDR1 and CDR2 sequences are MNHEY and SVGAGI. CDR3: CASRSVGTYNEQFF. CDR3 DNA: TGTGCCAGCAGGTCAGTGGGGACCTACAATGAGCAGTTCTTC.

The V and J genes are TRBV10-2 and TRBJ1-2; D unresolved. Trimming cost V 2 bases and J 4 bases, with 17 bases left between them. The length of the CDR3 is 16 residues. Germline assignment: CDR1 WSHSY and CDR2 SAAADI. Here the CDR3 DNA reads TGCGCCAGCAGTGAGCGGGGAAGGAGTCGTAGCTATGGCTACACCTTC. Translation: CASSERGRSRSYGYTF.

V usage is TRBV25-1 and J usage is TRBJ2-7; maybe TRBD1 (6 bases). Germline CDR1 MGHDK, CDR2 SYGVNS. V was trimmed by 5 bases and J by 1 base, leaving 18 bases between them. The CDR3 runs to 16 residues. The CDR3 here is CASSQDGDQGSYEQYF. As DNA, the CDR3 is TGTGCCAGCAGTCAGGACGGCGACCAGGGGTCCTACGAGCAGTACTTC.

The rearrangement joins TRBV30 to TRBJ2-1; no clear D gene. CDR1 GTSNPN and CDR2 SVGIG come from the germline V gene (reference sequence). The CDR3 is 12 residues long. The V end lost 3 bases, the J end lost 2 bases, and 5 bases lay between the germline ends. The CDR3 loop is CAWRRTYNEQFF. CDR3 bases: TGTGCCTGGAGGCGAACCTACAATGAGCAGTTCTTC.

This clone was observed a few times. The chain links TRBV29-1 to TRBJ2-3, with TRBD2 as a possible D gene (5 bases). The CDR3 has 14 amino acids. The germline V and J ends were trimmed by 3 bases and 4 bases, with 14 bases remaining between them. Germline-derived CDR1 and CDR2 are SQVTM and ANQGSEA. The CDR3 DNA is TGCAGCGTTGAGGACGGGATAAAGCCAGATACGCAGTATTTT. Translating gives CSVEDGIKPDTQYF.

The rearrangement uses TRBV11-1 and TRBJ2-6; D may be TRBD1 (6 bases). This CDR3 region has 17 residues. V was cut by 5 bases and J by 7 bases, with 21 bases left in between. Per germline, CDR1 SGHAT and CDR2 FQDESV (reference sequence). The CDR3 loop reads CASSPRLTGFGANVLTF. CDR3 nucleotides: TGTGCCAGCAGCCCCCGCCTCACAGGGTTCGGAGCCAACGTCCTGACTTTC.

The chain has TRBV29-1 and TRBJ1-3; a possible D gene is TRBD1 (5 bases). The CDR3 contains 16 residues. Per germline, CDR1 SQVTM and CDR2 ANQGSEA. Trimming took off 7 bases at V and 0 bases at J, with 19 bases between the two ends. The CDR3 sequence is CSAVTLGDLSGNTIYF. The CDR3 bases are TGCAGCGCCGTGACGTTAGGGGACCTCTCTGGAAACACCATATATTTT. The full variable domain, rest sourced from reference TRBV29-1 and TRBJ1-3, is SAVISQKPSRDICQRGTSLTIQCQVDSQVTMMFWYRQQPGQSLTLIATANQGSEATYESGFVIDKFPISRPNLTFSTLTVSNMSPEDSSIYLCSAVTLGDLSGNTIYFGEGSWLTVV.

The rearrangement links TRBV19 to TRBJ2-5; D unresolved. This CDR3 is built from 13 residues. The germline gives CDR1 LNHDA, CDR2 SQIVND (reference sequence). V was cut by 3 bases and J by 1 base, with 6 bases left in between. CDR3 nucleotide sequence: TGTGCCAGTAGTATTCGGACCCAAGAGACCCAGTACTTC. Translating it yields CASSIRTQETQYF.

J is TRBJ2-1 and V is TRBV9; 8 bases map to TRBD2. From germline, CDR1 is SGDLS and CDR2 YYNGEE. Germline trimming cut 3 bases from V and 9 bases from J; bases unmatched to any gene: 8. The CDR3 length is 14 residues. As DNA, the CDR3 is TGTGCCAGCAGCGCCGGGACTAGTGGTCCTGAGCAGTTCTTC. It codes for CASSAGTSGPEQFF.

This clone was recorded a few times. The chain couples TRBV30 to TRBJ2-7; 7 bases line up with TRBD2. V was pared by 2 bases and J by 7 bases, with 8 bases of the junction left unmatched. From germline, CDR1 is GTSNPN and CDR2 SVGIG (reference sequence). The CDR3 is made up of 13 amino acids. CDR3 amino acids: CAWSRGGRGEQYF. In nucleotides, the CDR3 is TGTGCCTGGAGTCGCGGCGGGAGAGGGGAGCAGTACTTC.

V gene TRBV7-8 combines with J gene TRBJ2-7; 12 bases line up with TRBD2. Germline lookup yields CDR1 SGHVS and CDR2 FQNEAQ. V gave up 1 base and J gave up 7 bases; unmatched junction bases: 5. The CDR3 loop spans 15 amino acids. The CDR3 nucleotides read TGTGCCAGCAGCTTAGAACTAGCGGGAGGATCGGAGCAGTACTTC. Translated: CASSLELAGGSEQYF.

The chain employs TRBV7-8 and TRBJ2-5; D is ambiguous. The CDR3 extends over 14 amino acids. Trimming took 5 bases from V and 1 from J, leaving 11 bases between them. Germline CDR1 and CDR2: SGHVS and FQNEAQ. CDR3 region: CASSHRQFQETQYF. CDR3 in DNA: TGTGCCAGCAGCCACCGTCAGTTCCAAGAGACCCAGTACTTC. The whole variable domain, filled in from reference TRBV7-8 and TRBJ2-5, reads GAGVSQSPRYKVAKRGQDVALRCDPISGHVSLFWYQQALGQGPEFLTYFQNEAQLDKSGLPSDRFFAERPEGSVSTLKIQRTQQEDSAVYLCASSHRQFQETQYFGPGTRLLVL.

Concerning this clone itself: Compared with germline, one end of the junction differs, possibly owing to a read error. V and J are TRBV15 and TRBJ2-1, with D possibly TRBD1 on 5 matching bases. This CDR3 has 13 residues. Germline V gene sequence: CDR1 LNHNV, CDR2 YYDKDF (reference sequence). The chain's CDR3 is CATSRDSYNEQFF. In DNA, the CDR3 is TGTGCCACCAGCCGAGACAGCTACAATGAGCAGTTCTTC.